This is a list of T cell receptor beta chains from one sample in a study of blood T cell repertoires in COVID-19. Sequencing was performed with immunoSEQ multiplex PCR; in TCRdb, only in-frame clones are kept and a portion is missing. The sample shows fewer than 250,000 clones, 89% of them seen only once. The sequencing sample was made of peripheral blood. These receptors were obtained from a woman aged 40 to 50 with acute or convalescent COVID-19. Both conserved end residues are part of each CDR3. The D gene is left open where the match is weak. Not every row has a clone size; where given, it reads once, few, many or a size class.

abundance	d_gene	v_gene	j_gene	CDR3aa	CDR3nt
-	-	TRBV5-5	TRBJ1-4	CASSWSGGAGEKLFF	TGTGCCAGCAGCTGGAGCGGGGGCGCAGGTGAAAAACTGTTTTTT
-	-	TRBV24-1	TRBJ2-6	CATSDIRGFLSGANVLTF	TGTGCCACCAGTGATATCAGGGGTTTCCTCTCTGGGGCCAACGTCCTGACTTTC
once	-	TRBV3-1/TRBV3-2	TRBJ1-4	CASSQEGRGGLFF	TGTGCCAGCAGCCAAGAGGGTCGGGGTGGTCTGTTTTTT
-	TRBD1	TRBV7-2	TRBJ1-1	CASSLHRGAAFF	TGTGCCAGCAGCCTCCACAGGGGGGCGGCTTTCTTT
-	-	TRBV5-6	TRBJ1-6	CASSFVDRSSYNSPLHF	TGTGCCAGCAGCTTCGTAGACAGAAGCTCCTATAATTCACCCCTCCACTTT
-	-	TRBV9	TRBJ2-3	CASSPTGTTQYF	TGTGCCAGCAGCCCTACCGGGACAACGCAGTATTTT
-	TRBD1	TRBV30	TRBJ2-5	CAWSVQGRETQYF	TGTGCCTGGAGTGTACAGGGGCGAGAGACCCAGTACTTC
-	TRBD1	TRBV5-8	TRBJ2-1	CASSYMITGTGRYNEQFF	TGTGCCAGCAGTTATATGATAACCGGGACAGGGCGTTACAATGAGCAGTTCTTC
-	TRBD1	TRBV29-1	TRBJ1-2	CSVDRDRVGYTF	TGCAGCGTAGACCGGGACAGGGTTGGCTACACCTTC
-	-	TRBV4-1	TRBJ1-2	CASSQVLDSYGYTF	TGCGCCAGCAGCCAAGTCCTGGACAGCTATGGCTACACCTTC
-	TRBD1	TRBV28	TRBJ1-2	CALKATLGGAGGYTF	TGTGCCCTAAAAGCAACTCTAGGGGGCGCTGGAGGCTACACCTTC
-	TRBD2	TRBV5-5	TRBJ2-4	CASSFPGGNIQYF	TGTGCCAGCAGCTTTCCGGGAGGGAACATTCAGTACTTC
-	TRBD1	TRBV6-5	TRBJ1-2	CASSYSMQGVYGYTF	TGTGCCAGCAGTTACTCGATGCAGGGGGTCTATGGCTACACCTTC
-	TRBD2	TRBV19	TRBJ2-3	CASSKLTSGGTDTQYF	TGTGCCAGTAGTAAACTAACTAGCGGGGGCACAGATACGCAGTATTTT
-	-	TRBV14	TRBJ1-4	CASSQVVGMGGEKLFF	TGTGCCAGCAGCCAAGTCGTCGGGATGGGGGGAGAAAAACTGTTTTTT
many	-	TRBV14	TRBJ2-3	CASSPRGYTQYF	TGTGCCAGCAGCCCCCGGGGGTATACGCAGTATTTT
-	-	TRBV30	TRBJ1-2	CAWSVGTFNYGYTF	TGTGCCTGGAGTGTAGGGACATTCAACTATGGCTACACCTTC
once	TRBD1	TRBV30	TRBJ1-4	CAWSSRGTGSFGEKLFF	TGTGCCTGGAGTTCACGGGGGACAGGGTCGTTTGGTGAAAAACTGTTTTTT
-	TRBD1	TRBV7-8	TRBJ1-4	CASSPTGMDEKLFF	TGTGCCAGCAGCCCGACAGGGATGGATGAAAAACTGTTTTTT
-	-	TRBV5-6	TRBJ1-3	CASSRRTGSSGNTIYF	TGTGCCAGCAGCCGCCGCACAGGGAGCTCTGGAAACACCATATATTTT
-	TRBD2	TRBV7-8	TRBJ2-3	CASSLEGAGGTDTQYF	TGTGCCAGCAGCTTAGAAGGGGCGGGGGGGACAGATACGCAGTATTTT
-	TRBD2	TRBV6-4	TRBJ2-1	CASSVSGGDYNEQFF	TGTGCCAGCAGTGTTAGCGGGGGGGACTACAATGAGCAGTTCTTC
-	TRBD2	TRBV18	TRBJ2-3	CASSPPSSGGRTDTQYF	TGTGCCAGCTCACCCCCCTCTAGCGGGGGGCGAACAGATACGCAGTATTTT
-	-	TRBV24-1	TRBJ2-3	CATSGQGGDTQYF	TGTGCCACCAGTGGGCAGGGTGGGGATACGCAGTATTTT
-	-	TRBV9	TRBJ1-4	CASSPGSEKLFF	TGTGCCAGCAGCCCCGGTTCGGAAAAACTGTTTTTT
-	-	TRBV5-1	TRBJ1-1	CASSSPLGEALMNTEAFF	TGCGCCAGCAGCTCCCCCTTAGGGGAGGCTCTCATGAACACTGAAGCTTTCTTT
-	TRBD2	TRBV4-1	TRBJ2-1	CASSQVPGLHYNEQFF	TGCGCCAGCAGCCAAGTTCCGGGACTACATTACAATGAGCAGTTCTTC
-	TRBD1	TRBV7-9	TRBJ1-1	CASSLAGTAYLLEAFF	TGTGCCAGCAGCTTAGCCGGGACAGCCTACCTCCTTGAAGCTTTCTTT
-	TRBD2	TRBV27	TRBJ2-2	CASSLNSGALSRGELFF	TGTGCCAGCAGTTTAAATAGCGGGGCGCTCTCGAGAGGGGAGCTGTTTTTT
-	TRBD2	TRBV4-2	TRBJ2-5	CASSQLAGGRPETQYF	TGTGCCAGCAGCCAACTTGCGGGGGGGCGTCCGGAGACCCAGTACTTC
-	-	TRBV6-1	TRBJ1-3	CASSEWHGSGNTIYF	TGTGCCAGCAGTGAATGGCACGGGTCTGGAAACACCATATATTTT
-	TRBD1	TRBV11-2	TRBJ1-1	CASSLDRDTEAFF	TGTGCCAGCAGCTTGGACAGGGACACTGAAGCTTTCTTT
-	TRBD2	TRBV4-2	TRBJ2-3	CASSQEASGGPNTQYF	TGTGCCAGCAGCCAAGAAGCTAGCGGGGGGCCGAATACGCAGTATTTT
-	-	TRBV7-7	TRBJ2-3	CASSFVLDWGTDTQYF	TGTGCCAGCAGCTTTGTGCTAGACTGGGGCACAGATACGCAGTATTTT
-	TRBD2	TRBV6-6	TRBJ2-1	CASRPTGTRTNEQFF	TGTGCCAGCAGACCCACCGGGACTAGAACCAATGAGCAGTTCTTC
-	-	TRBV7-9	TRBJ1-1	CASRPQGSEAFF	TGTGCCAGCAGGCCACAGGGATCTGAAGCTTTCTTT
-	TRBD1	TRBV19	TRBJ1-6	CASSPSDRGSLYNSPLHF	TGTGCCAGTAGCCCCTCGGACAGGGGCAGTCTTTATAATTCACCCCTCCACTTT
-	TRBD1	TRBV7-2	TRBJ2-2	CASSLQGQGITGELFF	TGTGCCAGCAGCTTACAAGGACAGGGGATTACCGGGGAGCTGTTTTTT
-	-	TRBV27	TRBJ1-1	CASSLTPFPPGRTEAFF	TGTGCCAGCAGTTTAACCCCCTTCCCACCAGGGAGGACTGAAGCTTTCTTT
-	-	TRBV15	TRBJ1-2	CATSNARSGRAKGSGGYTF	TGTGCCACCAGCAACGCCCGCAGTGGGAGGGCGAAGGGGTCGGGTGGCTACACCTTC
-	-	TRBV5-1	TRBJ1-5	CASSLVGGQPQHF	TGCGCCAGCAGCTTGGTGGGGGGTCAGCCCCAGCATTTT
once	-	TRBV4-1	TRBJ1-3	CASSQLGGPGNTIYF	TGCGCCAGCAGCCAATTGGGGGGGCCGGGAAACACCATATATTTT
-	-	TRBV20-1	TRBJ1-3	CSASRVTGPGNTIYF	TGCAGTGCTAGTAGAGTCACAGGGCCCGGAAACACCATATATTTT
-	TRBD1	TRBV29-1	TRBJ1-2	CSVEDHRGNYGYTF	TGCAGCGTTGAAGACCACAGGGGGAACTATGGCTACACCTTC
-	-	TRBV25-1	TRBJ1-2	CASSARTFYGYTF	TGTGCCAGCAGTGCGCGGACATTCTACGGCTACACCTTC
-	TRBD1	TRBV7-3	TRBJ1-6	CASSLTPTGYSPLHF	TGTGCCAGCAGCTTAACACCGACAGGGTATTCACCCCTCCACTTT
-	-	TRBV5-1	TRBJ1-3	CASSLDGAGNTIYF	TGCGCCAGCAGCTTGGACGGGGCTGGAAACACCATATATTTT
-	-	TRBV4-2	TRBJ1-5	CASSQDRRVSNQPQHF	TGTGCCAGCAGCCAAGATAGGAGGGTTAGCAATCAGCCCCAGCATTTT
-	-	TRBV10-3	TRBJ1-2	CAISNTDTHYGYTF	TGTGCCATCAGTAATACGGACACTCACTATGGCTACACCTTC
-	TRBD1	TRBV2	TRBJ2-5	CASRPDRGLKTQYF	TGTGCCAGCAGACCGGACAGGGGGCTAAAGACCCAGTACTTC
-	TRBD1	TRBV19	TRBJ1-1	CASSLTGVGNTEAFF	TGTGCCAGTAGTCTTACAGGGGTGGGCAACACTGAAGCTTTCTTT
-	-	TRBV7-9	TRBJ1-1	CASSLRIGPGNAAPEAFF	TGTGCCAGCAGCTTACGTATTGGTCCCGGGAATGCGGCACCTGAAGCTTTCTTT
many	-	TRBV4-1	TRBJ1-2	CASTGGVGFFRANYGYTF	TGCGCCAGCACCGGAGGGGTAGGGTTCTTTCGAGCTAACTATGGCTACACCTTC
-	-	TRBV19	TRBJ2-1	CASSTMPTGNEQFF	TGTGCCAGTAGCACGATGCCCACAGGGAATGAGCAGTTCTTC
few	-	TRBV25-1	TRBJ2-2	CASSEFVSRELFF	TGTGCCAGCAGTGAATTCGTGAGCCGGGAGCTGTTTTTT
-	TRBD2	TRBV6-5	TRBJ2-3	CASRKTSGGGDTQYF	TGTGCCAGCAGGAAAACTAGCGGGGGAGGAGATACGCAGTATTTT
-	TRBD2	TRBV11-2	TRBJ2-2	CASSPSSGGSGELFF	TGTGCCAGCAGCCCCTCTAGCGGGGGGTCCGGGGAGCTGTTTTTT
once	-	TRBV27	TRBJ1-6	CASSLDRNSPLHF	TGTGCCAGCAGTTTAGACAGAAATTCACCCCTCCACTTT
-	-	TRBV5-6	TRBJ2-4	CASSSDLKNIQYF	TGTGCCAGCAGCTCCGACTTAAAAAACATTCAGTACTTC
-	TRBD1	TRBV30	TRBJ1-2	CAWSAKQGSGGYTF	TGTGCCTGGAGCGCAAAACAGGGGTCAGGGGGCTACACCTTC